The clone carrying this T cell receptor (beta chain) has ten or more counts. The target antigen is unknown. The data originate from a study of breast tumors, draining lymph nodes, adjacent tissues. Study-wide results and limits: The lymph node origin of tumor T cells was framed as consistent with a hypothesis, not demonstrated. Compared with lymph nodes, tumors were less diverse; compared with nontumor tissue, more.

One entry per CDR3 protein results from TCRdb running MiXCR on the multiplex PCR reads. The sample includes about 270,000 distinct CDR3 sequences, about 33% seen only once; the top ten take around 1.1%. The CDR3 totals 15 residues. Germline-derived CDR1 and CDR2 are SEHNR and FQNEAQ (reference sequence). V was clipped by 3 bases and J by 8 bases; unmatched bases: 9. The lymph nodes were axillary draining lymph nodes from breast cancer patients. The gene calls are TRBV7-9 and TRBJ1-4, with 7 bases lining up with TRBD1. This TCR derives from a female donor with breast cancer. Some clones in this sample may be carry-over from other donors' samples. The sequenced material came from axillary lymph node tissue. The chain's CDR3 is CASSFTWSRGEKLFF. The CDR3, as DNA: TGTGCCAGCAGCTTTACATGGTCCAGGGGGGAAAAACTGTTTTTT.